This T cell receptor (beta chain) was identified during a study of T cell changes during pregnancy in multiple sclerosis. TCRdb's copy holds only in-frame clones and misses some; the assay was immunoSEQ multiplex PCR. Of tens of thousands of clones in the sample, roughly 94% are singletons; the top ten hold just over 2.5%. Material: CD8+ T cells from peripheral blood mononuclear cells, obtained after pregnancy. This clonotype originated in a female donor with multiple sclerosis, enrolled in a pregnancy study.

The CDR3 reads CASSPGSLGYEQYF. The CDR3, as DNA: TGTGCCAGTAGCCCCGGGAGTTTGGGCTACGAGCAGTACTTC. The chain is built from TRBV19 and TRBJ2-7; TRBD2 might be the D (6 bases). Germline V gene sequence: CDR1 LNHDA, CDR2 SQIVND (reference sequence). The CDR3 extends over 14 amino acids. The V gene lost 6 bases and the J gene lost 3 bases, with 15 bases spanning the gap.